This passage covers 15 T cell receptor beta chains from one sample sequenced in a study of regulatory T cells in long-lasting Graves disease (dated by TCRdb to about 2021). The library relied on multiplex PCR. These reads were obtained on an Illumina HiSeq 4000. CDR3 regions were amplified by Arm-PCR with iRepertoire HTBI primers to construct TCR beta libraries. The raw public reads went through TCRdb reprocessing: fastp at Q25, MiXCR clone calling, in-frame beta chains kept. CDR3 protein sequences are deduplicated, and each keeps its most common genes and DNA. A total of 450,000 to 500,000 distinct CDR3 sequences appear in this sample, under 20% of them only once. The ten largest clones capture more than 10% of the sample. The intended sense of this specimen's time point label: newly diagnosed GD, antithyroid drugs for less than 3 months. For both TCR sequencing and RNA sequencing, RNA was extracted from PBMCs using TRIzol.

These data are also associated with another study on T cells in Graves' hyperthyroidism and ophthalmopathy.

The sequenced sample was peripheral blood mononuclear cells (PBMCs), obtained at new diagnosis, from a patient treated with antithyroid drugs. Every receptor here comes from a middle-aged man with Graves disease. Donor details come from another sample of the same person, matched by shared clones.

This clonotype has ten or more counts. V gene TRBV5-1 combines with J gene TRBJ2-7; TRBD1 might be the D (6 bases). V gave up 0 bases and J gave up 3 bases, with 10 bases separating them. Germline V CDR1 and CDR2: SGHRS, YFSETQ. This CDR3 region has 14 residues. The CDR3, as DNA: TGCGCCAGCAGCTTGGACGGGACAAGCTACGAGCAGTACTTC. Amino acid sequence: CASSLDGTSYEQYF.

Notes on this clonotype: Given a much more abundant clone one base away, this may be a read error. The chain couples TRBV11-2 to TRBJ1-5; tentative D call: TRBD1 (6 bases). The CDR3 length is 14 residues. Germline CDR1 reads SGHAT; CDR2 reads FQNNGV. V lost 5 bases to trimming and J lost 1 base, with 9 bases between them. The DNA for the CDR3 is TGTGCCAGCAGCGCCACAGGGAGCAATCAGCCCCAGCATTTT. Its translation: CASSATGSNQPQHF.

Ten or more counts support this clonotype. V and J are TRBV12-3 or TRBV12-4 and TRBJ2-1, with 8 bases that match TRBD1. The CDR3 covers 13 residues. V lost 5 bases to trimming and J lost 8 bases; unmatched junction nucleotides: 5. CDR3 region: CASSLSGGYEQFF. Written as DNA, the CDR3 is TGTGCCAGCAGTCTTTCAGGGGGCTATGAGCAGTTCTTC.

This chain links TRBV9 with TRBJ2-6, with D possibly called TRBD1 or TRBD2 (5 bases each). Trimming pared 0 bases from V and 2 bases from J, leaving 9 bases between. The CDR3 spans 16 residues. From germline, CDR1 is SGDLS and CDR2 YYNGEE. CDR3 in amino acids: CASSVAVGAGANVLTF. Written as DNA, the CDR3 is TGTGCCAGCAGCGTAGCGGTGGGGGCTGGGGCCAACGTCCTGACTTTC.

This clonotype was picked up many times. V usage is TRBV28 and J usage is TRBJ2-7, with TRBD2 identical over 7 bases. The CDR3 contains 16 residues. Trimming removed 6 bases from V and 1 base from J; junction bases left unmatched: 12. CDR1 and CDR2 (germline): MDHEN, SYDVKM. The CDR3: CASSSGPAGLSYEQYF. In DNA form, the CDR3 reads TGTGCCAGCAGCTCGGGCCCAGCGGGGTTATCCTACGAGCAGTACTTC.

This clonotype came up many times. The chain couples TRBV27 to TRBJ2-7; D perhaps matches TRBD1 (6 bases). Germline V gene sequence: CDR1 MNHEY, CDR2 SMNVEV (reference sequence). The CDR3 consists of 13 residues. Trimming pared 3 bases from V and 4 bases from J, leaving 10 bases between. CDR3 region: CASSLDSKYEQYF. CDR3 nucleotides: TGTGCCAGCAGTTTGGACAGTAAGTACGAGCAGTACTTC.

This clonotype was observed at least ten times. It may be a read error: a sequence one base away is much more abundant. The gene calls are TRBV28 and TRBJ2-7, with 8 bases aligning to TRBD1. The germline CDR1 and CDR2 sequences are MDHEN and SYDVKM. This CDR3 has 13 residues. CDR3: CASSPTGAYEQHF. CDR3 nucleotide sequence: TGTGCCAGCAGCCCGACAGGGGCCTACGAGCAGCACTTC.

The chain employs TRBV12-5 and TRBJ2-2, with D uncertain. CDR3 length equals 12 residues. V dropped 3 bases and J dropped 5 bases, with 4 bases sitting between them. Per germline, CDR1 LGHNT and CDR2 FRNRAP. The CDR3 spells CASGFRTGELFF. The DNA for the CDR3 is TGTGCTAGTGGTTTCCGGACCGGGGAGCTGTTTTTT.

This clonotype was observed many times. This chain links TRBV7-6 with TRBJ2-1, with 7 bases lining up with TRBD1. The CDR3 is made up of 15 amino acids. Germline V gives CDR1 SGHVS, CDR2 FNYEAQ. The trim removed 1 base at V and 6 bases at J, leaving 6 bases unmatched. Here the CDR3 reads CASSLVTGLRNEQFF. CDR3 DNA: TGTGCCAGCAGCTTAGTGACAGGGCTGCGCAATGAGCAGTTCTTC.

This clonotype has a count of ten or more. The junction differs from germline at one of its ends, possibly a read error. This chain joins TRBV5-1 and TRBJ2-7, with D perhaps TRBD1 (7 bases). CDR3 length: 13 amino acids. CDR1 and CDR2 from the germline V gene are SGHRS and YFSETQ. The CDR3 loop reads CASSFGRGDEQYF. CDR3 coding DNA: TGTGCCAGCAGCTTTGGCAGGGGGGACGAGCAGTACTTC. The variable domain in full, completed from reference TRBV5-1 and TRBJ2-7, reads KAGVTQTPRYLIKTRGQQVTLSCSPISGHRSVSWYQQTPGQGLQFLFEYFSETQRNKGNFPGRFSGRQFSNSRSEMNVSTLELGDSALYLCASSFGRGDEQYFGPGTRLTVT.

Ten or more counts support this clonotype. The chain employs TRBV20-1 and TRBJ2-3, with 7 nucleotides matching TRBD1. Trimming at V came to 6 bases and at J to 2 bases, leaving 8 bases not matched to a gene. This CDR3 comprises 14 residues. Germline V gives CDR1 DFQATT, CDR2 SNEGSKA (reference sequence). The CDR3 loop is CSAPGQRHTDTQYF. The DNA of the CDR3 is TGCAGTGCGCCGGGACAGAGACACACAGATACGCAGTATTTT.

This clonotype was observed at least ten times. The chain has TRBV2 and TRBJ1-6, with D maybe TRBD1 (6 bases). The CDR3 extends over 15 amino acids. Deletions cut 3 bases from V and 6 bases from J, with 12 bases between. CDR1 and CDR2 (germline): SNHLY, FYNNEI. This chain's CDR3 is CASSDRGKGNSPLHF. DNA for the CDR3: TGTGCCAGCAGTGACAGGGGAAAGGGTAATTCACCCCTCCACTTT.

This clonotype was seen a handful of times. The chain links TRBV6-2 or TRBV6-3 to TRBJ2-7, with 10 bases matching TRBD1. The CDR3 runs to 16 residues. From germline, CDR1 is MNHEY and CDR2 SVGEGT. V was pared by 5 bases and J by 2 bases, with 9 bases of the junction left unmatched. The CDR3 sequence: CASSQLGQGETYEQYF. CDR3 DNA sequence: TGTGCCAGCAGTCAGCTAGGACAGGGGGAAACCTACGAGCAGTACTTC.

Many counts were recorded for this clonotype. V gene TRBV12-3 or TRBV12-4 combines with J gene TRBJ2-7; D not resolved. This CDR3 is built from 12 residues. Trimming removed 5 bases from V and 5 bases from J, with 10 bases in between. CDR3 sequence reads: CASSPLLNEQYF. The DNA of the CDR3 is TGTGCCAGCAGTCCACTATTGAACGAGCAGTACTTC.

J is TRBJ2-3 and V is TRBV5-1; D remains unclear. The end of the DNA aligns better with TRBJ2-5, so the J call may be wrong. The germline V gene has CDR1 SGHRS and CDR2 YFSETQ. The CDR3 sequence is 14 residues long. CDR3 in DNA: TGCGCCAGCAGCTCTTCACCGGGCCGAGAGACCCAGTACTTC. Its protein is CASSSSPGRETQYF.